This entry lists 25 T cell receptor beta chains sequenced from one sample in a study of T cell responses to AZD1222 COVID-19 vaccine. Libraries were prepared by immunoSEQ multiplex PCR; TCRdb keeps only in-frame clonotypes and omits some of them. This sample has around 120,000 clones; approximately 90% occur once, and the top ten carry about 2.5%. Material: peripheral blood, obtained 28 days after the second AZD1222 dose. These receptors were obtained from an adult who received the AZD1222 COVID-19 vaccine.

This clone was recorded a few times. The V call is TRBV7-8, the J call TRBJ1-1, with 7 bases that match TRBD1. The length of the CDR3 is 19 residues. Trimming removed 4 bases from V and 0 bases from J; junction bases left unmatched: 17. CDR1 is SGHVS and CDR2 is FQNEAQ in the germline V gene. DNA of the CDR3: TGTGCCAGCAGCTCTCTAGTAATTAAGGGACAGTATATGAACACTGAAGCTTTCTTT. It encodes CASSSLVIKGQYMNTEAFF.

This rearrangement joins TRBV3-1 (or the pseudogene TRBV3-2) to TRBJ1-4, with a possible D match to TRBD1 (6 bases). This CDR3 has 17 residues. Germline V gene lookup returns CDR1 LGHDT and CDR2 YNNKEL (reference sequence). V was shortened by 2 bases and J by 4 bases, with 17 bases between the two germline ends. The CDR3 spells CASSQFRRGKINEKLFF. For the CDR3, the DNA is TGTGCCAGCAGCCAATTTAGGAGGGGGAAGATTAATGAAAAACTGTTTTTT.

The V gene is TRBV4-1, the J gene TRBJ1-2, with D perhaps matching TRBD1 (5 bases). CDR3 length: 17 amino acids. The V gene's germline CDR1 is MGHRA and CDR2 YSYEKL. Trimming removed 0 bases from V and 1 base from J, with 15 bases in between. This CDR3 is CASSQDSGRGFNYGYTF. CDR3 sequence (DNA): TGCGCCAGCAGCCAAGATTCCGGGAGGGGTTTTAACTATGGCTACACCTTC.

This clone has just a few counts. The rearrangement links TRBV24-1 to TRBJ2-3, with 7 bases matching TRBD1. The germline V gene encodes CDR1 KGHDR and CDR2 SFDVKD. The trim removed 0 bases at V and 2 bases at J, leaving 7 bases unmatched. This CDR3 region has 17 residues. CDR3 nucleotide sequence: TGTGCCACCAGTGATTTGCGTTGGGACAGCGACACAGATACGCAGTATTTT. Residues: CATSDLRWDSDTDTQYF.

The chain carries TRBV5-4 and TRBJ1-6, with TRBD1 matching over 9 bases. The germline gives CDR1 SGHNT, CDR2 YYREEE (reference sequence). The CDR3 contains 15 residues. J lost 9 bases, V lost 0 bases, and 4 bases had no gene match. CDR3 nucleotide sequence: TGTGCCAGCAGCTTGGTTGGGACAGGGATTTCACCCCTCCACTTT. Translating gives CASSLVGTGISPLHF.

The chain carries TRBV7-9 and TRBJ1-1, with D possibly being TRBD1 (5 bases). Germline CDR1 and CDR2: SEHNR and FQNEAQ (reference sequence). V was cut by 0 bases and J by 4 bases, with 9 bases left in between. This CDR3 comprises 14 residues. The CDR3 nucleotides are TGTGCCAGCAGCTTAGCTGGCAGGGCCACTGAAGCTTTCTTT. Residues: CASSLAGRATEAFF.

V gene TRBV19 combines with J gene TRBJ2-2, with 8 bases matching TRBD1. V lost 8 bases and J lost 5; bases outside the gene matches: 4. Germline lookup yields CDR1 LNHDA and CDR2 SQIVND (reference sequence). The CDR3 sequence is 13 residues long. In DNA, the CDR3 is TGTGCCAGTTCCGGACAGGGAACCGGGGAGCTGTTTTTT. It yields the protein CASSGQGTGELFF. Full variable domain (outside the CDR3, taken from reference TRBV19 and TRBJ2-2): DGGITQSPKYLFRKEGQNVTLSCEQNLNHDAMYWYRQDPGQGLRLIYYSQIVNDFQKGDIAEGYSVSREKKESFPLTVTSAQKNPTAFYLCASSGQGTGELFFGEGSRLTVL.

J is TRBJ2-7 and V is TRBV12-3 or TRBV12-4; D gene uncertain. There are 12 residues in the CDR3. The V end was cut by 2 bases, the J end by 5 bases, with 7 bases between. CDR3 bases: TGTGCCAGCAGTTTACGAGCTAACGAGCAGTACTTC. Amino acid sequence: CASSLRANEQYF.

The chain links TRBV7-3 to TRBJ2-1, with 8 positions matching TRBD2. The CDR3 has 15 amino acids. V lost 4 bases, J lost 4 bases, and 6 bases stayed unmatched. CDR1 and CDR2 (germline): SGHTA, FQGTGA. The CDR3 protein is CASSSIAGLYNEQFF. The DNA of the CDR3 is TGTGCCAGCAGCTCCATAGCGGGACTTTACAATGAGCAGTTCTTC.

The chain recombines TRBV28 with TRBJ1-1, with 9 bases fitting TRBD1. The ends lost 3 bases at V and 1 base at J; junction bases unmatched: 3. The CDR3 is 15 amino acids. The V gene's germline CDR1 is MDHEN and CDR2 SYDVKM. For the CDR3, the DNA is TGTGCCAGCAGTTTCTGGGACAGGGAGAACACTGAAGCTTTCTTT. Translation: CASSFWDRENTEAFF.

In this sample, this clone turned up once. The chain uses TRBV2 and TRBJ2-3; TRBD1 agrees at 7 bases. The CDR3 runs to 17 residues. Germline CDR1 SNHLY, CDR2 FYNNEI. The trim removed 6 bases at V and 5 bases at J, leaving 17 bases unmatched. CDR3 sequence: CASRHNRGALHLDTQYF. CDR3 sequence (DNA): TGTGCCAGCAGACACAACAGGGGCGCTCTCCATCTAGATACGCAGTATTTT.

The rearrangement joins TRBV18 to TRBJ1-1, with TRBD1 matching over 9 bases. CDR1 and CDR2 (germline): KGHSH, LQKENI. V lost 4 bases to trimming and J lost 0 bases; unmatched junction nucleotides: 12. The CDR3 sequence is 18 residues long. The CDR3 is CASSRSAGTGRMNTEAFF. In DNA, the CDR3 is TGTGCCAGCTCACGTTCCGCCGGGACAGGGAGAATGAACACTGAAGCTTTCTTT.

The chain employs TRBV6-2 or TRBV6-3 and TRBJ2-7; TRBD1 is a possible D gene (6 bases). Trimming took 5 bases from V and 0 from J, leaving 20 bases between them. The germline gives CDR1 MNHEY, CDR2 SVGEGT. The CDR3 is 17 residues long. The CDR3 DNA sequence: TGTGCCAGCAGTAGGGGGTTCGCCGCAGGCAGCTCCTACGAGCAGTACTTC. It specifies CASSRGFAAGSSYEQYF.

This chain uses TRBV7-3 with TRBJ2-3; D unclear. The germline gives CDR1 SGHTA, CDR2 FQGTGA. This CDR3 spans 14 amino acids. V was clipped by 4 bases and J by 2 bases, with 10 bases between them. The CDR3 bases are TGTGCCAGCAGCTACAGACACCCCACAGATACGCAGTATTTT. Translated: CASSYRHPTDTQYF. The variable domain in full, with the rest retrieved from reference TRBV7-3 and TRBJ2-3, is GAGVSQTPSNKVTEKGKYVELRCDPISGHTALYWYRQSLGQGPEFLIYFQGTGAADDSGLPNDRFFAVRPEGSVSTLKIQRTERGDSAVYLCASSYRHPTDTQYFGPGTRLTVL.

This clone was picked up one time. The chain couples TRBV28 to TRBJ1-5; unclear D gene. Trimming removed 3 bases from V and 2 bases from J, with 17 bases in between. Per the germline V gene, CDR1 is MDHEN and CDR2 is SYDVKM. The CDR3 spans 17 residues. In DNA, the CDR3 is TGTGCCAGCAGTTTTTCTCCTTGGGTTAAGGGCAATCAGCCCCAGCATTTT. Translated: CASSFSPWVKGNQPQHF.

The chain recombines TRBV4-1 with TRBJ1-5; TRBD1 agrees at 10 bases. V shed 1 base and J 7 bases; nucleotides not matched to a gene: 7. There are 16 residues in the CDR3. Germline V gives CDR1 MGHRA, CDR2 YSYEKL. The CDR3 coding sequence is TGCGCCAGCAGCCAAGTTGGGACAGGGGTTGGACAGCCCCAGCATTTT. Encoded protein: CASSQVGTGVGQPQHF.

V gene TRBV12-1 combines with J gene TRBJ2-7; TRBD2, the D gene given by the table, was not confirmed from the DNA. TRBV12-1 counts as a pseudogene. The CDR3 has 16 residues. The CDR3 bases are TGTGCCAGCAGCTTTGGTGGGGCGGGAGGCTTCTACGAGCAGTACTTC. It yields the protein CASSFGGAGGFYEQYF.

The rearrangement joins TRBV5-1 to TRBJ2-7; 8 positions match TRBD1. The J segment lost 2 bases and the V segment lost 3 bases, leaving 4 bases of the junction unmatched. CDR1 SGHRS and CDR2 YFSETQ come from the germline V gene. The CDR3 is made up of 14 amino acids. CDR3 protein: CASSWRTGTYEQYF. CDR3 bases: TGCGCCAGCAGCTGGCGGACAGGGACCTACGAGCAGTACTTC.

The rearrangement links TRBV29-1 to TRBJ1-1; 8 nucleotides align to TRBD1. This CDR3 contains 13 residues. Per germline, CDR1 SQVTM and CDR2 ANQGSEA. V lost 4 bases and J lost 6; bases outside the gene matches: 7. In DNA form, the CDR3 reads TGCAGCGTTGGACAGGGGAGAGGGGCTGAAGCTTTCTTT. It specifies CSVGQGRGAEAFF.

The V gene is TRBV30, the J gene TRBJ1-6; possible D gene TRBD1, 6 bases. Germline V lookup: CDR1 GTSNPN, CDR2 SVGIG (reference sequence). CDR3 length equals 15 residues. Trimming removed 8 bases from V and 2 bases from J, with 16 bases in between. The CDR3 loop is CAGGQGSTYNSPLHF. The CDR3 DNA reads TGTGCCGGGGGACAAGGAAGCACCTATAATTCACCCCTCCACTTT.

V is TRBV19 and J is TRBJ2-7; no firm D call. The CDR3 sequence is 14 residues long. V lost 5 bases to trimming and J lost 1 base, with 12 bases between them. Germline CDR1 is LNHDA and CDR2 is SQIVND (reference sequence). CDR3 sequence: CASSADIESYEQYF. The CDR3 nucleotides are TGTGCCAGTAGTGCTGACATAGAATCCTACGAGCAGTACTTC.

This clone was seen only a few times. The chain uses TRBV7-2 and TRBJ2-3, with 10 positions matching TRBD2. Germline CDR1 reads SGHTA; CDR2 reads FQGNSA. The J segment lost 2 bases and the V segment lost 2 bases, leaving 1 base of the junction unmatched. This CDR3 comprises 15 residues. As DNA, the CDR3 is TGTGCCAGCAGCTTACTAGCGGGGGCCACAGATACGCAGTATTTT. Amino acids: CASSLLAGATDTQYF.

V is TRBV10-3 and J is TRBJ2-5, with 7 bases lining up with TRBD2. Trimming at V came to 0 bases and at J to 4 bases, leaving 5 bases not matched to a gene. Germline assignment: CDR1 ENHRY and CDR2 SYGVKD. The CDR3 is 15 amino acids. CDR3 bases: TGTGCCATCAGTGAGTCCTCGGGAGGAGGAGAGACCCAGTACTTC. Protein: CAISESSGGGETQYF.

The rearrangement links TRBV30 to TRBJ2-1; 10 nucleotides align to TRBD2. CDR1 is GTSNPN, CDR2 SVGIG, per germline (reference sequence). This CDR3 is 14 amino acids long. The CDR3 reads CAGQGLAINNEQFF. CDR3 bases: TGTGCGGGTCAGGGACTAGCGATCAACAATGAGCAGTTCTTC. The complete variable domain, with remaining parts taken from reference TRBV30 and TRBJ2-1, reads SQTIHQWPATLVQPVGSPLSLECTVEGTSNPNLYWYRQAAGRGLQLLFYSVGIGQISSEVPQNLSASRPQDRQFILSSKKLLLSDSGFYLCAGQGLAINNEQFFGPGTRLTVL.

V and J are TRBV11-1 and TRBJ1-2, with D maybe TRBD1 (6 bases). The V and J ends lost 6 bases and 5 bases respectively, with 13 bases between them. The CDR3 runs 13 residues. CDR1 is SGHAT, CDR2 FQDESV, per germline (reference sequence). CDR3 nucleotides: TGTGCCAGCAGACCCAAAGGGGGGTATGGCTACACCTTC. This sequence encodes CASRPKGGYGYTF.